What follows is one T cell receptor beta chain and its context. What it recognizes is unknown. This sample is drawn from a study of CD8 T cells in Susac syndrome. The CDR3 is 14 residues long. V lost 3 bases, J lost 5 bases, and 6 bases stayed unmatched. Study-level findings and limits: Clonal expansion of Susac CD8+ cells peaked in TEMRA cells, and it also peaked in active patients. In total CD8+ repertoires, about 17 Susac-specific public clones were detected, and CD8+ TEMRA repertoires contained roughly 5.

TEMRA cells were enriched by FACS, while CD8+ and CD4+ T cells were obtained through a negative isolation that was performed magnetically. Roughly 0.45 to 1 ug RNA was reverse transcribed with random hexamers. Amplification of TCR beta CDR3 spanned 54 Vbeta and 13 Jbeta via immunoSEQ multiplex PCR. MiXCR, applied by TCRdb to the immunoSEQ multiplex PCR reads, yields one record per CDR3 protein. The data contain tens of thousands of distinct CDR3 sequences, about 95% of them singletons. The chain joins TRBV12-3 or TRBV12-4 to TRBJ1-2, with 7 bases lining up with TRBD1. The material sequenced was CD8+ T cells from PBMCs. The TCR originated in a human donor with Susac syndrome. The CDR3 loop is CASSFPDRLYGYTF. The CDR3 coding sequence is TGTGCCAGCAGTTTTCCGGACAGGTTGTATGGCTACACCTTC.